Each of the 9 T cell receptor beta chains below was sequenced from the same sample in a study of blood T cell repertoires in COVID-19. Assay: immunoSEQ multiplex PCR; the TCRdb copy retains only in-frame clones and omits some. The sample holds around 310,000 clones, 90% seen once. Sequencing input: peripheral blood. Receptors originate from a woman in her thirties with COVID-19, enrolled during active disease.

The chain links TRBV6-5 to TRBJ2-7; D is perhaps TRBD1 (5 bases). The V gene's germline CDR1 is MNHEY and CDR2 SVGAGI. The CDR3 sequence is 12 residues long. The V end was cut by 6 bases, the J end by 6 bases, with 12 bases between. The CDR3 DNA reads as TGTGCCAGCAGCCCCAAAAGGGGCGAGCAGTACTTC. Translating it yields CASSPKRGEQYF.

V and J are TRBV10-1 and TRBJ1-1; 8 bases line up with TRBD1. Per germline, CDR1 WNHNN and CDR2 SYGVQD (reference sequence). The CDR3 covers 18 residues. Trimming took 0 bases from V and 0 from J; bases not matched to a gene: 9. CDR3 coding DNA: TGCGCCAGCAGTGAGTCACGGACAGGGTGGGGATTGAACACTGAAGCTTTCTTT. The encoded protein is CASSESRTGWGLNTEAFF.

In this sample, this clone turned up once. The chain couples TRBV6-5 to TRBJ2-2, with D maybe TRBD2 (6 bases). The V end lost 2 bases, the J end lost 0 bases, and 7 bases lay between the germline ends. The CDR3 has 15 residues. The germline V gene has CDR1 MNHEY and CDR2 SVGAGI. CDR3 nucleotides: TGTGCCAGCAGTTACCTAGCGACGAACACCGGGGAGCTGTTTTTT. Encoded protein: CASSYLATNTGELFF.

This chain joins TRBV7-9 and TRBJ2-2; 10 bases line up with TRBD2. Trimming cost V 4 bases and J 0 bases; bases outside gene matches: 8. CDR1 SEHNR and CDR2 FQNEAQ come from the germline V gene (reference sequence). The CDR3 contains 18 residues. CDR3 protein: CASSSAPGLAANTGELFF. The CDR3 region has the DNA TGTGCCAGCAGCTCTGCCCCCGGACTAGCGGCGAACACCGGGGAGCTGTTTTTT.

This clone was recorded only once. V usage is TRBV15 and J usage is TRBJ2-7; 9 nucleotides agree with TRBD1. Germline V gene sequence: CDR1 LNHNV, CDR2 YYDKDF (reference sequence). V was clipped by 8 bases and J by 1 base; unmatched bases: 0. The CDR3 length is 12 residues. CDR3: CATGQGSYEQYF. CDR3 DNA sequence: TGTGCCACCGGACAGGGGTCCTACGAGCAGTACTTC. Combining the CDR3 with reference TRBV15 and TRBJ2-7 gives the whole variable domain DAMVIQNPRYQVTQFGKPVTLSCSQTLNHNVMYWYQQKSSQAPKLLFHYYDKDFNNEADTPDNFQSRRPNTSFCFLDIRSPGLGDTAMYLCATGQGSYEQYFGPGTRLTVT.

The chain is built from TRBV6-1 and TRBJ1-6; unclear D gene. Germline V gene sequence: CDR1 MNHNS, CDR2 SASEGT. There are 17 residues in the CDR3. With 3 bases removed from V and 2 bases from J, the gap between germline ends came to 14 bases. In DNA, the CDR3 is TGTGCCAGCAGTGAGGGCAGCCGCTCAACCTATAATTCACCCCTCCACTTT. It codes for CASSEGSRSTYNSPLHF.

A few counts support this clone. Additional DNA sequences in this sample encode the identical CDR3. The J gene is TRBJ1-4, the V gene TRBV7-2; D is unclear. CDR3 length: 15 amino acids. Germline values: CDR1 SGHTA, CDR2 FQGNSA. The V end lost 2 bases, the J end lost 0 bases, and 7 bases lay between the germline ends. The CDR3 DNA reads as TGTGCCAGCAGCTTACAGGCTTCAACTAATGAAAAACTGTTTTTT. It translates to CASSLQASTNEKLFF. The full variable domain, completed using reference TRBV7-2 and TRBJ1-4, is GAGVSQSPSNKVTEKGKDVELRCDPISGHTALYWYRQSLGQGLEFLIYFQGNSAPDKSGLPSDRFSAERTGGSVSTLTIQRTQQEDSAVYLCASSLQASTNEKLFFGSGTQLSVL.

A few counts support this clone. The chain joins TRBV27 to TRBJ2-2, with 14 positions matching TRBD2. Trimming cost V 6 bases and J 4 bases; bases outside gene matches: 10. Germline CDR1 reads MNHEY; CDR2 reads SMNVEV (reference sequence). The CDR3 length is 18 residues. The CDR3 here is CASSLTSGRVGATGELFF. The DNA for the CDR3 is TGTGCCAGCAGCTTGACTAGCGGGAGGGTTGGGGCCACCGGGGAGCTGTTTTTT.

The V call is TRBV4-1, the J call TRBJ1-5, with 9 bases that match TRBD1. The CDR3 loop spans 15 amino acids. The junction had 5 bases not matched to a gene; V was cut back by 1 base and J by 7 bases. In germline, CDR1 is MGHRA, CDR2 YSYEKL. The CDR3 loop is CASSQGDREGQPQHF. The CDR3 bases are TGCGCCAGCAGCCAAGGGGACAGGGAGGGACAGCCCCAGCATTTT.